The TCR beta chain under discussion was sequenced for a study of CD8 T cells in Susac syndrome (dated by TCRdb to about 2019). Regarding the study in general: Of the Susac syndrome patients who were sequenced, under ten were in clinical remission while 5 or 6 had clinically active disease. At blood withdrawal, Susac syndrome patients were therapy-naive, treated with corticosteroids (with IVIg additionally given to some), or treated with IVIg alone. The study used repertoire sequencing to test whether antigen drove CD8+ T cell activation and differentiation in Susac syndrome. The study compared CD8+ T cell repertoire clonality among 12 healthy donors, roughly 14 Susac syndrome patients and fewer than 19 multiple sclerosis patients.

RNA was extracted using the RNeasy kit, and about 0.5 to 1 microgram was reverse transcribed with random hexamers. The immunoSEQ multiplex PCR assay, covering 54 Vbeta and 13 Jbeta segments, was used to amplify TCR beta CDR3 regions. To correct PCR amplification bias, a synthetic template baseline was used for both primer optimization and computational correction. The study's own analysis went as follows. Reads were assigned to V, D and J genes according to IMGT and analyzed in immunoSEQ Analyzer, with only productive sequences retained. Clonality was calculated as one minus the Shannon entropy normalized by log2 of the number of productive unique sequences. For each patient and control, public and private clones were evaluated among the 100 most prevalent clones. Clones were defined as Susac-specific when absent from the healthy and MS cohorts, from about a thousand published viral clones and from other ImmuneACCESS disease sequences. The public reads were reprocessed in TCRdb via fastp at Q25 and MiXCR, keeping in-frame beta chains. A single entry per CDR3 protein holds the most common genes and DNA from its merged rows. TCRdb, rather than the study authors, made the V and J calls. This sample gives more than 150,000 distinct CDR3 sequences in total; more than 85% of them show up just once. The ten largest clonotypes hold 0.16% of the sample.

Broader findings and caveats from the paper: About 15 Susac-specific public clones were identified in the total CD8+ repertoire, and roughly five Susac-specific public clones were identified in the CD8+ TEMRA repertoire. CD8+ repertoires in Susac syndrome showed clonal expansion, which was highest in CD8+ TEMRA cells and was greater in clinically active patients than in remitting patients. The TCR sequencing and HLA analysis was acknowledged to have included a relatively small number of individuals.

The cysteine opens and the phenylalanine closes a CDR3 of 16 amino acids. The DNA shown is the 48-base CDR3, in frame from base 1. V loses 5 bases, J loses 0 bases, and the germline ends lie 14 bases apart. Based on the germline V gene (reference sequence), the CDR1 and CDR2 sequences are PRHDT and FYEKMQ. In its sample, this clonotype was seen once. Its antigen is unknown. No qualities accompany the bases; no much larger clone lies one base away. One read alone lends weak support. Peripheral blood CD8+ and CD4+ T cells from healthy donors, Susac syndrome patients and multiple sclerosis patients were profiled by high-throughput TCR beta sequencing. Susac syndrome patients met recently defined diagnostic criteria for definite or probable disease. Bulk CD8+ and CD4+ T cells were purified by magnetic negative isolation, while CD8+ TEMRA cells were enriched using FACS. Blood was collected in EDTA tubes and processed within 24 hours, with PBMCs isolated through density gradient centrifugation. PBMCs destined for TCR sequencing were cryopreserved in liquid nitrogen and later thawed in a 37 °C water bath. Purity of sorted or isolated CD4+, CD8+ and CD8+ TEMRA cells was at least 90%.

Sequencing used CD8+ T cells from PBMCs. The rearrangement joined TRBV13 to TRBJ2-1; the best D guess is TRBD2, with 5 bases matching. This clonotype was obtained from a human donor with Susac syndrome. The sequence in DNA is TGTGCCAGCAGCCTCCCCGGGGATAGCTCCTACAATGAGCAGTTCTTC. This encodes CASSLPGDSSYNEQFF.